This T cell receptor (beta chain) was identified during a study of CXCR3-negative and CXCR3-positive naive CD8 T cells. Study outcomes and limitations: CXCR3-positive naive cells carried more hydrophobic TRB CDR3s than CXCR3-negative ones. Both naive subsets, CXCR3-negative and CXCR3-positive, displayed similar TRBV-TRBJ usage, unlike memory cells.

The naive CD8+ gate required CD45RO-CCR7+CD27+CD95- phenotype. The libraries of TRB cDNA were constructed through 5' RACE using UMI labels. For each CDR3 protein, TCRdb gives one entry from its re-call of the 5' RACE reads, without DNA. The ten top clones account for approximately 0.74%, within a sample of some 64,000 distinct CDR3 sequences. Concerning this clonotype: No antigen is known for it.

The CDR3 covers 14 residues. CDR1 and CDR2 (germline): SGDLS, YYNGEE. The rearrangement joins TRBV9 to TRBJ1-5; without DNA, the TCRdb call of TRBD1 cannot be checked. Source material: naive CXCR3+ CD8+ T cells from blood. Indicated subset: CD45RO-CCR7+CD27+CD95- naive CD8+ T cells expressing CXCR3 (TNR3+). The TCR originated in a human donor in good health. Some clones in this sample may be carry-over from other donors' samples. CDR3 residues: CASSAGEYNQPQHF.